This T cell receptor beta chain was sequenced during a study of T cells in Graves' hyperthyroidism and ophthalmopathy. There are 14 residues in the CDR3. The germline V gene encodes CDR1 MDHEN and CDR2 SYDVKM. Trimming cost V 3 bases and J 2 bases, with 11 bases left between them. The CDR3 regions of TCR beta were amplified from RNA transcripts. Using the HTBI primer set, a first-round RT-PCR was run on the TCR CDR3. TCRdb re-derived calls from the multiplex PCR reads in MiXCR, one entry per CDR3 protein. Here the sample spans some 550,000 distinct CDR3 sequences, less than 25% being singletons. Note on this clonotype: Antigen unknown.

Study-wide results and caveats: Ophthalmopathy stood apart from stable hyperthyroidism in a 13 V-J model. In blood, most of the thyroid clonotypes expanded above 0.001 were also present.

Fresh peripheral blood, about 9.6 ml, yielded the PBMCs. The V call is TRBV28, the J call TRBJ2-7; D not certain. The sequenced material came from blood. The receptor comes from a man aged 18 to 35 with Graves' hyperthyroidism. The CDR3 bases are TGTGCCAGCAGTTTCCTGCGTGGGGCCTACGAGCAGTACTTC. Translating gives CASSFLRGAYEQYF.